These T cell receptor beta chains were read from a single sample in a study of cytomegalovirus exposure and HLA in healthy donors. Generated by immunoSEQ multiplex PCR, the TCRdb table keeps only in-frame clones and is missing some. The sample lists over 150,000 clones, about four fifths seen once, with roughly 0.095% in the top ten. Material: PBMCs. The receptors come from a boy under 10 years old in good health and CMV-seronegative. CDR3s include the opening cysteine and the closing phenylalanine or tryptophan. A D gene is named only where the DNA matches it firmly. Expanded clones are given a class, and other clones once, few, many or no size at all.

size: -
J: TRBJ2-7
D: TRBD2
V: TRBV7-6
length: 12
CDR3: CASSGGVGEQYF
DNA: TGTGCCAGCAGCGGGGGGGTCGGCGAGCAGTACTTC

size: -
J: TRBJ1-5
D: TRBD1
V: TRBV10-1
length: 20
CDR3: CASSERGGKRGSYSNQPQHF
DNA: TGCGCCAGCAGTGAGAGAGGGGGCAAAAGAGGCTCCTATAGCAATCAGCCCCAGCATTTT

size: once
J: TRBJ2-6
D: TRBD1
V: TRBV2
length: 18
CDR3: CASSAHRDRESGANVLTF
DNA: TGTGCCAGCAGTGCTCACCGGGACAGGGAGTCTGGGGCCAACGTCCTGACTTTC

size: -
J: TRBJ2-3
D: TRBD1
V: TRBV7-6
length: 16
CDR3: CASSLSGQSSTDTQYF
DNA: TGTGCCAGCAGCTTATCGGGACAGAGTAGCACAGATACGCAGTATTTT

size: once
J: TRBJ2-7
D: -
V: TRBV5-1
length: 14
CDR3: CASSLTGSSYEQYF
DNA: TGCGCCAGCAGCTTAACAGGTAGCTCCTACGAGCAGTACTTC

size: -
J: TRBJ1-5
D: -
V: TRBV6-5
length: 13
CDR3: CASSRWRNQPQHF
DNA: TGTGCCAGCAGTCGCTGGAGAAATCAGCCCCAGCATTTT

size: -
J: TRBJ1-5
D: TRBD1
V: TRBV5-5
length: 15
CDR3: CASSPAGQGRQPQHF
DNA: TGTGCCAGCAGCCCCGCGGGACAGGGGCGTCAGCCCCAGCATTTT

size: -
J: TRBJ1-1
D: -
V: TRBV5-4
length: 16
CDR3: CASSLPFAEGNTEAFF
DNA: TGTGCCAGCAGCTTGCCCTTTGCGGAGGGTAACACTGAAGCTTTCTTT

size: -
J: TRBJ2-4
D: TRBD2
V: TRBV4-2
length: 17
CDR3: CASSQGTRGGLQNIQYF
DNA: TGTGCCAGCAGCCAAGGGACGCGGGGGGGCCTTCAAAACATTCAGTACTTC

size: -
J: TRBJ2-1
D: TRBD2
V: TRBV29-1
length: 14
CDR3: CSVYGTRRSDEQFF
DNA: TGCAGCGTCTACGGGACTAGGCGGTCAGATGAGCAGTTCTTC

size: -
J: TRBJ2-3
D: TRBD2
V: TRBV6-1
length: 17
CDR3: CASSEHGGGGVADTQYF
DNA: TGTGCCAGCAGTGAACATGGTGGCGGGGGGGTCGCAGATACGCAGTATTTT

size: -
J: TRBJ2-1
D: TRBD2
V: TRBV7-2
length: 16
CDR3: CASSLLAGGFSNEQFF
DNA: TGTGCCAGCAGCTTACTAGCGGGGGGTTTTTCGAATGAGCAGTTCTTC

size: few
J: TRBJ2-1
D: -
V: TRBV5-1
length: 14
CDR3: CASSPAGAYNEQFF
DNA: TGCGCCAGCAGCCCGGCGGGGGCGTACAATGAGCAGTTCTTC

size: once
J: TRBJ1-1
D: TRBD1
V: TRBV7-2
length: 14
CDR3: CASSSNRGRTEAFF
DNA: TGTGCCAGCAGCTCTAACAGGGGGAGAACTGAAGCTTTCTTT

size: -
J: TRBJ2-5
D: TRBD1
V: TRBV7-6
length: 15
CDR3: CASSLFPRGKETQYF
DNA: TGTGCCAGCAGCTTATTTCCCAGGGGGAAAGAGACCCAGTACTTC

size: -
J: TRBJ1-5
D: TRBD1
V: TRBV19
length: 16
CDR3: CASRFGTGGLNQPQHF
DNA: TGTGCCAGTAGATTCGGGACAGGGGGCCTCAATCAGCCCCAGCATTTT

size: -
J: TRBJ2-3
D: -
V: TRBV5-1
length: 14
CDR3: CASPPQGGTDTQYF
DNA: TGCGCCAGCCCCCCCCAGGGCGGCACAGATACGCAGTATTTT